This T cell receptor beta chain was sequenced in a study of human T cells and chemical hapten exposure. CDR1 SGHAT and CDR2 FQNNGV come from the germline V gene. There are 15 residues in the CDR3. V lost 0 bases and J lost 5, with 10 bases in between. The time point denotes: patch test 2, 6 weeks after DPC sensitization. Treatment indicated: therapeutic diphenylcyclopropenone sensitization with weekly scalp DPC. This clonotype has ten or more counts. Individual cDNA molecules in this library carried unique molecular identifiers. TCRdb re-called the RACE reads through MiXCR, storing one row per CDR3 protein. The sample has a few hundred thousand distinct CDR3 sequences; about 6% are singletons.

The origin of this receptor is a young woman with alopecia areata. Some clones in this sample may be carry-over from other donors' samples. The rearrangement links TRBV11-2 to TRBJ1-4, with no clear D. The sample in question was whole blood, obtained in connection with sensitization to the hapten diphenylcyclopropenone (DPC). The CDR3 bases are TGTGCCAGCAGCTTAGATGGGCAGATAAATGAAAAACTGTTTTTT. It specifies CASSLDGQINEKLFF.